The TCR beta chain described here comes from a study of regulatory T cells in long-lasting Graves disease. Study conclusions and caveats: Samples came from peripheral blood alone, without thyroid tissue. With a small sample size, accuracy may have been reduced.

Assembly of TCR beta libraries relied on iRepertoire HTBI primers together with Arm-PCR of CDR3 regions. TCRdb called the multiplex PCR reads again in MiXCR, with one record for every CDR3 protein. The table lists approximately 470,000 distinct CDR3 sequences, 16% of them singletons. On this clonotype itself: Its cognate antigen is unknown.

Between the trimmed V and J ends, which lost 7 bases and 3 bases, there was a span of 10 bases. There are 12 residues in the CDR3. CDR1 and CDR2 (germline): LGHNT, FRNRAP. The time point was: newly diagnosed GD, antithyroid drugs for less than 3 months. After RNA was extracted from PBMCs, the TCR library was made from it. This same sample was also taken into another study, of T cells in Graves' hyperthyroidism and ophthalmopathy.

The material sequenced was peripheral blood mononuclear cells (PBMCs), taken at new diagnosis, from a patient treated with antithyroid drugs. The sequence was obtained from a man in his forties with Graves disease. The rearrangement joins TRBV12-5 to TRBJ2-7, with a weak D call TRBD2 (5 bases). The CDR3 nucleotides are TGTGCTAGTGCTCCGGGGTTCTACGAGCAGTACTTC. Protein: CASAPGFYEQYF.